These 8 T cell receptor beta chains came from one sample sequenced in a study of tumor-infiltrating lymphocytes in primary liver carcinoma. Germline DNA was also extracted, and blood RNA derived from unsorted whole blood. From around 500 ng total RNA, TCR beta cDNA was generated with a primer in the constant region. Libraries covering TCR beta were generated through three nested multiplex PCR rounds (using a slightly modified ARM-PCR). TRBV1-TRBV30 forward and Cbeta reverse primers drove the first two roughly 10-cycle rounds. TCRdb reanalysed the multiplex PCR reads using MiXCR and keeps one entry per CDR3 protein. This table holds 300,000 to 400,000 distinct CDR3 sequences, less than 75% found once. What was sequenced was peripheral blood. The origin of the receptors is a middle-aged man with primary liver carcinoma and hepatitis B virus infection.

As regards this clonotype: Relative to the germline gene, one junction end is altered; a read error may explain this. The chain employs TRBV6-1 and TRBJ1-2; D gene uncertain. There are 15 residues in the CDR3. CDR1 is MNHNS, CDR2 SASEGT, per germline. The CDR3 DNA follows: TGTGCCAGCAGTGAAGCTCGAGGGCTGGGCTATGACTACACCTTC. Translation gives CASSEARGLGYDYTF.

V and J are TRBV2 and TRBJ2-5, with TRBD1 as a possible D gene (6 bases). V was cut by 5 bases and J by 0 bases, with 10 bases left in between. Germline V CDR1 and CDR2: SNHLY, FYNNEI. The CDR3 runs to 14 residues. The CDR3 loop is CASSKDRYQETQYF. The DNA for the CDR3 is TGTGCCAGCAGTAAGGACAGATACCAAGAGACCCAGTACTTC.

About this clonotype itself: An end of the junction does not agree with germline; a read error may underlie this. V is TRBV11-2 and J is TRBJ1-1; D is unresolved. Germline V gene sequence: CDR1 SGHAT, CDR2 FQNNGV. The CDR3 covers 15 residues. CDR3 region: CASSLGLGLNTEALF. The CDR3 nucleotides are TGTGCCAGCAGCTTAGGATTAGGGTTGAACACTGAGGCTCTCTTT.

The sample holds one count of this clonotype. The CDR3 reads CASSQAQGELFF. For the CDR3, the DNA is TGTGCCAGCTCTCAAGCACAAGGGGAGCTGTTTTTT. The rearrangement links TRBV18 to TRBJ2-2; D gene ambiguous. From germline, CDR1 is KGHSH and CDR2 LQKENI. V gave up 6 bases and J gave up 8 bases, with 10 bases separating them. The CDR3 has 12 residues.

V is TRBV5-5 and J is TRBJ2-1, with 7 bases fitting TRBD2. The CDR3 spans 15 residues. The ends lost 1 base at V and 4 bases at J; junction bases unmatched: 5. Germline V lookup: CDR1 SGHKS, CDR2 YYEKEE (reference sequence). For the CDR3, the DNA is TGTGCCAGCAGCTTGATGGCTAGCGGATACAATGAGCAGTTCTTC. It is translated as CASSLMASGYNEQFF.

About this clonotype itself: No conserved phenylalanine or tryptophan is present at the end of the CDR3, so a read error is the likely explanation. The V call is TRBV11-2, the J call TRBJ1-4; D is unresolved. CDR1 SGHAT and CDR2 FQNNGV come from the germline V gene. The CDR3 runs 16 residues. In DNA form, the CDR3 reads TGTGCCAGCCGCTTAGATCATGGAGGGTTTAATGAAAAACTGTTTCTT. As protein: CASRLDHGGFNEKLFL.

Only one count was recorded for this clonotype. The junction shows a germline mismatch at one end, possibly a read error. The genes are TRBV30 and TRBJ1-1, with TRBD1 as a possible D gene (5 bases). This CDR3 has 12 residues. Germline CDR1 is GTSNPN and CDR2 is SVGIG (reference sequence). CDR3 region: CAWMGRYTEVFF. Written as DNA, the CDR3 is TGTGCCTGGATGGGGCGGTATACTGAAGTTTTCTTT. The full variable domain, its missing parts supplied by reference TRBV30 and TRBJ1-1, is SQTIHQWPATLVQPVGSPLSLECTVEGTSNPNLYWYRQAAGRGLQLLFYSVGIGQISSEVPQNLSASRPQDRQFILSSKKLLLSDSGFYLCAWMGRYTEVFFGQGTRLTVV.

Of note for this clonotype: The junction and the germline gene differ at one end; a read error may be behind it. The chain employs TRBV11-2 and TRBJ1-2; D gene uncertain. CDR3 length equals 15 residues. CDR1 is SGHAT, CDR2 FQNNGV, per germline. The chain's CDR3 is CASSLAWRAEYGYTF. In DNA, the CDR3 is TGTGCCAGCAGCTTAGCTTGGCGGGCTGAGTATGGTTACACCTTC.